A selection of T cell receptor beta chains follows, all from one sample in a study of CD8+CD57+ T cells in acquired aplastic anemia. TCRdb re-derived calls from the reads in MiXCR, one entry per CDR3 protein. The data hold fewer than 200,000 distinct CDR3 sequences, with approximately 60% observed a single time. The sample comprised sorted CD4+, CD8+, or CD8+CD57+ T cells (not recorded which) from PBMCs. These TCRs come from a human donor in good health. Each CDR3 is given with its conserved first and last residue. A D gene is named only where the DNA matches it firmly. Part of the rows lack a size; the others show once, few, many or a class for expanded clones.

cdr3_length,v_call,j_call,d_call,clone_size,cdr3_aa,cdr3_nt
15,TRBV10-3,TRBJ2-1,-,-,CAISEQGTSYNEQFF,TGTGCCATCAGTGAACAGGGGACTTCCTACAATGAGCAGTTCTTC
15,TRBV7-9,TRBJ2-1,TRBD1,many,CASRLQIQGVDEQFF,TGTGCCAGCAGACTACAGATACAGGGGGTCGATGAGCAGTTCTTC
15,TRBV19,TRBJ2-2,TRBD2,-,CATITSGSGAGELFF,TGTGCCACCATTACTAGCGGGAGTGGGGCCGGGGAGCTGTTTTTT
12,TRBV10-3,TRBJ1-5,-,-,CAISDREQPQHF,TGTGCCATCAGTGATAGGGAACAGCCCCAGCATTTT
15,TRBV5-1,TRBJ2-7,TRBD2,-,CASSLAVAGVYEQYF,TGCGCCAGCAGCTTGGCCGTAGCGGGGGTCTACGAGCAGTACTTC
11,TRBV24-1,TRBJ2-5,-,many,CATNPGETQYF,TGTGCCACCAATCCCGGGGAGACCCAGTACTTC
14,TRBV7-9,TRBJ2-7,-,once,CASSPGTSLLEQYF,TGTGCCAGCAGTCCTGGGACTTCCCTGCTCGAGCAGTACTTC
16,TRBV20-1,TRBJ2-7,TRBD2,-,CSARDGLAGSSYEQYF,TGCAGTGCTAGAGACGGACTAGCGGGGAGCTCCTACGAGCAGTACTTC
17,TRBV7-9,TRBJ1-2,TRBD1,-,CASSSKGQLAPNYGYTF,TGTGCCAGCAGCAGCAAGGGACAGCTAGCCCCTAACTATGGCTACACCTTC
14,TRBV19,TRBJ2-1,-,-,CASSKRGGSGGQFF,TGTGCCAGTAGTAAAAGGGGAGGTAGTGGTGGGCAGTTCTTC
13,TRBV5-1,TRBJ2-7,-,-,CASSLVESYEQYF,TGCGCCAGCAGCTTGGTTGAGTCCTACGAGCAGTACTTC
13,TRBV12-3/TRBV12-4,TRBJ1-2,-,-,CASSPFSNYGYTF,TGTGCCAGCAGCCCTTTTTCTAACTATGGCTACACCTTC
14,TRBV10-3,TRBJ2-1,TRBD2,-,CAIALSGGKNEQFF,TGTGCCATCGCCTTGTCGGGGGGGAAAAATGAGCAGTTCTTC
14,TRBV7-9,TRBJ2-5,TRBD1,-,CASSFRTGGRTQYF,TGTGCCAGCAGCTTCAGGACAGGCGGCCGGACCCAGTACTTC
14,TRBV7-2,TRBJ2-1,-,once,CASSLDSTYNEQFF,TGTGCCAGCAGCTTGGACAGCACCTACAATGAGCAGTTCTTC
14,TRBV20-1,TRBJ2-3,TRBD2,-,CSAQLAGGLGTQYF,TGCAGTGCTCAACTAGCGGGGGGGCTTGGTACGCAGTATTTT
15,TRBV7-9,TRBJ1-2,TRBD1,-,CASSLGQGANYGYTF,TGTGCCAGCAGTTTGGGACAGGGCGCGAACTATGGCTACACCTTC
16,TRBV6-1,TRBJ2-3,TRBD2,many,CASRGLAGGSTDTQYF,TGTGCCAGCAGGGGACTAGCGGGAGGGAGCACAGATACGCAGTATTTT
12,TRBV27,TRBJ2-1,-,-,CASIQRGGSEFF,TGTGCCAGCATCCAACGCGGAGGTTCGGAGTTCTTC
16,TRBV5-1,TRBJ2-7,-,many,CASSLSRTLASYEQYF,TGCGCCAGCAGCTTGTCGAGGACTCTTGCCTCCTACGAGCAGTACTTC
13,TRBV7-2,TRBJ1-2,-,-,CASSFSGEGGYTF,TGTGCCAGCAGCTTTTCCGGGGAGGGTGGCTACACCTTC
15,TRBV2,TRBJ1-4,-,-,CASGYGTSTNEKLFF,TGTGCCAGCGGCTACGGGACGTCAACTAATGAAAAACTGTTTTTT
17,TRBV7-8,TRBJ2-7,-,-,CASSLVRAAGSSYEQYF,TGTGCCAGCAGCTTAGTACGCGCGGCAGGGAGTTCCTACGAGCAGTACTTC
13,TRBV11-1,TRBJ1-1,-,-,CASSPIYWTEAFF,TGTGCCAGCAGCCCGATCTATTGGACTGAAGCTTTCTTT
15,TRBV28,TRBJ1-2,TRBD1,many,CASSLQGWRGYGYTF,TGTGCCAGCAGTCTACAGGGGTGGCGTGGCTATGGCTACACCTTC
17,TRBV4-1,TRBJ1-2,TRBD1,many,CASSQGQGANANYGYTF,TGCGCCAGCAGCCAGGGACAGGGGGCTAATGCTAACTATGGCTACACCTTC
16,TRBV7-2,TRBJ2-1,-,-,CASSPQRTTPRDEQFF,TGTGCCAGCAGCCCTCAAAGGACCACGCCGAGGGATGAGCAGTTCTTC
14,TRBV12-3/TRBV12-4,TRBJ1-1,-,-,CASSLKGVNTEAFF,TGTGCCAGCAGTTTAAAAGGGGTGAACACTGAAGCTTTCTTT
15,TRBV19,TRBJ2-7,-,-,CASTVGTSAIYEQYF,TGTGCCAGTACCGTAGGGACTTCCGCTATCTACGAGCAGTACTTC
15,TRBV19,TRBJ2-3,TRBD2,many,CASSIVAGGSDTQYF,TGTGCCAGTAGTATTGTAGCGGGAGGCTCAGATACGCAGTATTTT
14,TRBV20-1,TRBJ2-7,TRBD2,few,CSASKIAGGAEQYF,TGCAGTGCATCTAAAATAGCGGGGGGCGCCGAGCAGTACTTC
12,TRBV30,TRBJ1-1,-,many,CACLQGRIEAFF,TGTGCCTGCCTACAGGGAAGGATTGAAGCTTTCTTT
13,TRBV7-8,TRBJ2-4,TRBD1,-,CASSLGVGDRRYF,TGTGCCAGCAGCTTAGGGGTCGGGGACAGGAGGTACTTC
12,TRBV7-2,TRBJ2-7,-,-,CASSFQRHEQYF,TGTGCCAGCAGCTTTCAACGCCACGAGCAGTACTTC
16,TRBV7-8,TRBJ2-2,TRBD2,many,CASSLVLAGGPGELFF,TGTGCCAGCAGCTTAGTTCTAGCGGGAGGGCCTGGGGAGCTGTTTTTT
14,TRBV10-3,TRBJ2-3,-,-,CAISEAVRTDTQYF,TGTGCCATCAGTGAAGCGGTCCGCACAGATACGCAGTATTTT
13,TRBV5-4,TRBJ2-7,-,-,CASSLAERSEQYF,TGTGCCAGCAGCTTAGCCGAGCGATCCGAGCAGTACTTC
13,TRBV20-1,TRBJ2-5,-,few,CSARSSTGETQYF,TGCAGTGCTAGATCTTCAACAGGGGAGACCCAGTACTTC
14,TRBV2,TRBJ2-5,-,-,CASSESQGSGTQYF,TGTGCCAGCAGTGAATCGCAGGGCTCGGGGACCCAGTACTTC
16,TRBV29-1,TRBJ1-2,-,-,CSVESSQGTQPYGYTF,TGCAGCGTTGAGTCAAGCCAGGGGACTCAACCCTATGGCTACACCTTC